This T cell receptor beta chain was identified in a study of cytomegalovirus exposure and HLA in healthy donors. V was clipped by 11 bases and J by 1 base; unmatched bases: 9. Germline V gene data show CDR1 as ENHRY and CDR2 as SYGVKD. The CDR3 runs 14 residues. Remarks on this clone: Its antigen is unidentified.

General observations from the study: Several V segments, TRBV6-2 and TRBV6-3 among them, could not be told apart and were dropped. Listed as cytomegalovirus-associated were over 150 TCR beta chains. As a later analysis showed, several of the most significant clusters appeared to be linked to common viral pathogens. CMV serostatus was the sole immune exposure data available.

PCR was performed using 60 Vbeta and 13 Jbeta primers. TCRdb's copy holds only in-frame clones and misses some; the assay was immunoSEQ multiplex PCR. The sample carries 85,000 to 120,000 clones, more than 60% recorded once. The specimen sequenced was PBMCs. The source of this sequence is a man between 40 and 49 years old in good health and CMV-seronegative. The V gene is TRBV10-3, the J gene TRBJ2-7; 9 bases agree with TRBD1. The CDR3 DNA reads as TGTGCCGTGGGACAGGGAAAGATTTCCTACGAGCAGTACTTC. Encoded protein: CAVGQGKISYEQYF.